Described below is a single T cell receptor beta chain sequence and its context. Its matching antigen is unknown. The PCR had 60 Vbeta and 13 Jbeta primers. Measured with immunoSEQ multiplex PCR; TCRdb has only the in-frame clones, and not every one. This sample has about 54,000 clones; approximately 81% occur once, and the top ten carry 3%. The data originate from a study of cytomegalovirus exposure and HLA in healthy donors. Overall study findings and caveats: The authors reported that TCR beta sequences could predict HLA-A and HLA-B alleles. These predictions were accurate for most subjects in the first cohort. Previous analysis showed most TCR beta V segments were productive about 87% or about 30% of the time.

All donors participated as healthy donors of bone marrow. Nominally healthy donors were sampled, though unrecorded immune exposures were likely. The sequenced material came from PBMCs. This TCR came from a woman under 30 in good health and CMV-seronegative.

CDR3 DNA sequence: TGTGCCAGCAGCCCGGGGAGACATCATCTTAACTATGGCTACACCTTC. This codes for CASSPGRHHLNYGYTF. The chain recombines TRBV5-4 with TRBJ1-2; D unclear. Trimming took 4 bases from V and 1 from J, leaving 17 bases between them. Germline-derived CDR1 and CDR2 are SGHNT and YYREEE (reference sequence). This CDR3 contains 16 residues.